Each of the 9 T cell receptor beta chains below was sequenced from the same sample in a study of tissue T cells after allogeneic stem cell transplantation. Generated by immunoSEQ multiplex PCR, the TCRdb table keeps only in-frame clones and is missing some. This sample has around 24,000 clones, with 91% found just once. Specimen: blood, collected before transplantation. These receptors all stem from a male donor aged 60 or over who later had graft-versus-host disease after an allogeneic stem cell transplant.

The chain is built from TRBV10-3 and TRBJ2-1; perhaps TRBD2 as D (5 bases). The CDR3 has 13 amino acids. Trimming left V 3 bases short and J 10 bases short, with 13 bases between. Per the germline V gene, CDR1 is ENHRY and CDR2 is SYGVKD. The CDR3 protein is CAISDEVGVEQFF. In DNA, the CDR3 is TGTGCCATCAGTGACGAGGTGGGAGTAGAGCAGTTCTTC.

This chain connects TRBV4-2 to TRBJ1-1; 7 nucleotides agree with TRBD1. From germline, CDR1 is LGHNA and CDR2 YNFKEQ. Trimming at V came to 0 bases and at J to 11 bases, leaving 12 bases not matched to a gene. This CDR3 contains 15 residues. CDR3: CASSQDPGQALNAFF. CDR3 bases: TGTGCCAGCAGCCAAGATCCAGGACAGGCCTTAAACGCTTTCTTT.

The gene calls are TRBV7-2 and TRBJ1-2, with D possibly being TRBD1 (5 bases). V was clipped by 5 bases and J by 2 bases, with 15 bases between them. Germline V CDR1 and CDR2: SGHTA, FQGNSA. This CDR3 comprises 15 residues. Here the CDR3 reads CASSQMGTQNYGYTF. The DNA of the CDR3 is TGTGCCAGCAGCCAAATGGGGACTCAAAACTATGGCTACACCTTC. The variable domain in full, with the rest retrieved from reference TRBV7-2 and TRBJ1-2, is GAGVSQSPSNKVTEKGKDVELRCDPISGHTALYWYRQSLGQGLEFLIYFQGNSAPDKSGLPSDRFSAERTGGSVSTLTIQRTQQEDSAVYLCASSQMGTQNYGYTFGSGTRLTVV.

The chain uses TRBV4-3 and TRBJ1-5; the D is unclear. Germline CDR1 and CDR2: LGHNA and YSLEER. Trimming pared 3 bases from V and 6 bases from J, leaving 15 bases between. This CDR3 is 15 amino acids long. The CDR3 reads CASSQAVWGSQPQHF. The CDR3 coding sequence is TGCGCCAGCAGCCAGGCGGTCTGGGGTAGTCAGCCCCAGCATTTT.

This clone was found once. The J gene is TRBJ2-5, the V gene TRBV30, with D perhaps TRBD2 (6 bases). CDR1 is GTSNPN and CDR2 is SVGIG in the germline V gene (reference sequence). V lost 3 bases, J lost 5 bases, and 13 bases lay in between. The CDR3 is made up of 13 amino acids. The CDR3 loop is CAWSPGGRETQYF. The CDR3 nucleotides are TGTGCCTGGAGCCCCGGGGGAAGGGAGACCCAGTACTTC.

CDR3 sequence reads: CASSQDRQGRNTEAFF. CDR3 DNA: TGTGCCAGCAGCCAAGACCGGCAGGGAAGGAACACTGAAGCTTTCTTT. This chain uses TRBV3-1 (or the pseudogene TRBV3-2) with TRBJ1-1; a weak D match, TRBD1 (5 bases). The V and J ends lost 0 bases and 1 base respectively, with 12 bases between them. The CDR3 runs to 16 residues. Germline V gene sequence: CDR1 LGHDT, CDR2 YNNKEL (reference sequence).

The sample holds a few counts of this clone. The chain combines TRBV5-5 with TRBJ1-2; perhaps TRBD1 as D (6 bases). The CDR3 is made up of 15 amino acids. V shed 2 bases and J shed 4 bases, with 15 bases lying between them. Germline lookup yields CDR1 SGHKS and CDR2 YYEKEE (reference sequence). The CDR3 reads CASSLQGAYSYGYTF. In DNA, the CDR3 is TGTGCCAGCAGCTTACAGGGAGCTTATTCCTATGGCTACACCTTC.

The rearrangement joins TRBV4-2 to TRBJ2-1; TRBD2 matches at 8 bases. There are 18 residues in the CDR3. Germline lookup yields CDR1 LGHNA and CDR2 YNFKEQ. V was pared by 1 base and J by 2 bases, with 10 bases of the junction left unmatched. In nucleotides, the CDR3 is TGTGCCAGCAGCCAAGGAAAGGGGAGCGGGGGCACCTACAATGAGCAGTTCTTC. It encodes CASSQGKGSGGTYNEQFF.

The chain has TRBV12-3 or TRBV12-4 and TRBJ2-3; tentative D call: TRBD1 (5 bases). This CDR3 has 13 amino acids. Trimming took 6 bases from V and 2 from J, leaving 9 bases between them. CDR3 protein: CASRETVTDTQYF. The CDR3 DNA sequence: TGTGCCAGCAGAGAGACAGTCACAGATACGCAGTATTTT.